This T cell receptor beta chain emerged from a study of early T cells in non-severe SARS-CoV-2 infection. Overall study context: Unpaired chains resulted from sequencing bulk RNA of unsorted whole blood.

This clonotype appeared many times. Its specificity is unknown. Study conclusions and caveats: Lookups in VDJdb leaned toward anti-spike CD8 responses and missed private and CD4 specificities.

Individual cDNA molecules each received unique molecular identifiers attached to them. TCRdb processed the 5' RACE reads anew with MiXCR; each CDR3 protein has one entry. The sample records tens of thousands of distinct CDR3 sequences, around 11% being singletons. CDR1 is SGHAT and CDR2 is FQNNGV in the germline V gene. The CDR3 is 16 amino acids. V was pared by 1 base and J by 10 bases, with 17 bases between. The receptor was isolated from an adult who was a healthcare worker with PCR-confirmed SARS-CoV-2 infection or an uninfected control (not recorded which). Input material: whole blood. The chain combines TRBV11-2 with TRBJ1-6; tentatively, D is TRBD1 (6 bases). The CDR3 sequence: CASSLVRKAQGSPLHF. In nucleotides, the CDR3 is TGTGCCAGCAGCTTAGTGCGTAAGGCACAGGGCTCACCCCTCCACTTT.